These 24 T cell receptor beta chains were sequenced from one sample in a study of CD8+CD57+ T cells in acquired aplastic anemia (dated by TCRdb to 2017 to 2018). The instrument given in TCRdb is Illumina HiSeq 2000. Profiling of TCR beta VDJ combinations and CDR3 sequences used genomic DNA as the template. TCRdb reprocessed the public reads (quality trimming at Q25 with fastp, clone calling with MiXCR) and kept in-frame beta chains. Here each entry gathers all rows of one CDR3 protein and keeps the most common genes and DNA. In this sample the table shows a few hundred thousand distinct CDR3 sequences, approximately 60% of which occur a single time. The ten largest make up about 29% of the sample. Sequenced material: sorted CD4+, CD8+, or CD8+CD57+ T cells (not recorded which) from PBMCs. The receptors stem from a human donor in good health.

The chain couples TRBV7-2 to TRBJ2-7; TRBD2 agrees at 8 bases. The CDR3 is made up of 14 amino acids. The germline V gene encodes CDR1 SGHTA and CDR2 FQGNSA. V was clipped by 5 bases and J by 3 bases; unmatched bases: 6. CDR3 sequence (DNA): TGTGCCAGCAGCCAAAGCGGGAGACTCTACGAGCAGTACTTC. Protein product: CASSQSGRLYEQYF.

This clonotype was recorded at least ten times. This CDR3 is CASSPDSTSGYTF. CDR3 DNA sequence: TGTGCCAGCAGCCCCGACAGTACTTCTGGCTACACCTTC. The chain carries TRBV6-5 and TRBJ1-2; D is perhaps TRBD1 (5 bases). V lost 6 bases and J lost 7, with 15 bases in between. Germline CDR1 is MNHEY and CDR2 is SVGAGI. The length of the CDR3 is 13 residues.

The chain is built from TRBV7-9 and TRBJ2-2; TRBD1 might be the D (5 bases). The CDR3 spans 13 residues. Trimming took 6 bases from V and 1 from J, leaving 6 bases between them. Germline-derived CDR1 and CDR2 are SEHNR and FQNEAQ (reference sequence). CDR3: CASRDRNTGELFF. In nucleotides, the CDR3 is TGTGCCAGCAGAGACAGGAACACCGGGGAGCTGTTTTTT. Full variable domain (rest looked up from reference TRBV7-9 and TRBJ2-2): DTGVSQNPRHKITKRGQNVTFRCDPISEHNRLYWYRQTLGQGPEFLTYFQNEAQLEKSRLLSDRFSAERPKGSFSTLEIQRTEQGDSAMYLCASRDRNTGELFFGEGSRLTVL.

This clonotype was recorded at least ten times. The CDR3 region is CASSFNRDVSYEQYF. For the CDR3, the DNA is TGTGCCAGCAGTTTCAACAGGGACGTCTCCTACGAGCAGTACTTC. The chain joins TRBV12-3 or TRBV12-4 to TRBJ2-7; TRBD1 might be the D (6 bases). The CDR3 has 15 residues. Trimming cost V 3 bases and J 0 bases, with 12 bases left between them.

This chain uses TRBV27 with TRBJ2-7; a possible D gene is TRBD1 (6 bases). Germline V gene lookup returns CDR1 MNHEY and CDR2 SMNVEV (reference sequence). The CDR3 extends over 13 amino acids. The V and J ends lost 9 bases and 5 bases respectively, with 17 bases between them. As DNA, the CDR3 is TGTGCCAGTTCGCTAGGGGGTTCGGACGAGCAGTACTTC. It yields the protein CASSLGGSDEQYF.

This chain uses TRBV20-1 with TRBJ2-5; a possible D gene is TRBD2 (7 bases). Germline V lookup: CDR1 DFQATT, CDR2 SNEGSKA (reference sequence). Trimming removed 6 bases from V and 7 bases from J, with 24 bases in between. This CDR3 has 15 amino acids. The CDR3 nucleotides are TGCAGTGCCAGCAGTTTTGGGGGGGGGCTCGGGACCCAGTACTTC. Translating it yields CSASSFGGGLGTQYF.

The V call is TRBV11-3, the J call TRBJ1-2, with D hard to call. Germline V lookup: CDR1 SGHNT, CDR2 YENEEA. Trimming cost V 0 bases and J 6 bases, with 8 bases left between them. This CDR3 is 13 amino acids long. As DNA, the CDR3 is TGTGCCAGCAGCTTAGACCCCATCGATGGCTACACCTTC. Amino acid sequence: CASSLDPIDGYTF.

V usage is TRBV7-3 and J usage is TRBJ2-1; 7 bases line up with TRBD2. The CDR3 loop spans 14 amino acids. Germline CDR1 reads SGHTA; CDR2 reads FQGTGA. After removal of 7 bases from V and 5 bases from J, the junction contained 8 bases not matched to a gene. The CDR3 sequence: CASKSERGHNEQFF. In nucleotides, the CDR3 is TGTGCCAGCAAGAGCGAGCGGGGCCACAATGAGCAGTTCTTC.

This chain connects TRBV7-3 to TRBJ1-2, with 9 bases aligning to TRBD1. The CDR3 has 15 amino acids. V shed 4 bases and J 2 bases; nucleotides not matched to a gene: 5. From germline, CDR1 is SGHTA and CDR2 FQGTGA. Here the CDR3 DNA reads TGTGCCAGCAGCTCCTACAGGGGGCGAAACTATGGCTACACCTTC. It translates to CASSSYRGRNYGYTF.

This clonotype was seen only once. The chain uses TRBV7-2 and TRBJ1-1, with a possible D match to TRBD1 (6 bases). Per the germline V gene, CDR1 is SGHTA and CDR2 is FQGNSA. Trimming shortened V by 1 base and J by 14 bases, and 17 bases separated the two germline ends. The CDR3 runs 13 residues. The CDR3 DNA follows: TGTGCCAGCAGCTTAGGTCGGGACATCCGGGACTTCTTT. Translating it yields CASSLGRDIRDFF.

This clonotype has ten or more counts. The V call is TRBV7-6, the J call TRBJ2-7; no definite D call. CDR3 length: 13 amino acids. Germline values: CDR1 SGHVS, CDR2 FNYEAQ. V was pared by 0 bases and J by 3 bases, with 6 bases between. The CDR3 reads CASSLAGSYEQYF. CDR3 sequence (DNA): TGTGCCAGCAGCTTAGCAGGAAGCTACGAGCAGTACTTC.

The CDR3 region is CASKLETTMNTEAFF. DNA for the CDR3: TGTGCCAGCAAATTGGAAACAACCATGAACACTGAAGCTTTCTTT. V usage is TRBV7-8 and J usage is TRBJ1-1; D unclear. The length of the CDR3 is 15 residues. V shed 7 bases and J shed 0 bases, with 15 bases lying between them. Germline CDR1 and CDR2: SGHVS and FQNEAQ.

The chain is built from TRBV29-1 and TRBJ2-1; 8 nucleotides align to TRBD2. The J segment lost 6 bases and the V segment lost 7 bases, leaving 8 bases of the junction unmatched. The CDR3 spans 13 residues. Germline V gene sequence: CDR1 SQVTM, CDR2 ANQGSEA. CDR3 loop: CSAPGLAVNEQFF. Written as DNA, the CDR3 is TGCAGCGCTCCCGGACTAGCCGTCAATGAGCAGTTCTTC.

Many counts were recorded for this clonotype. This chain links TRBV4-3 with TRBJ1-2; D gene uncertain. Between the trimmed V and J ends, which lost 1 base and 4 bases, there was a span of 13 bases. CDR1 is LGHNA and CDR2 is YSLEER in the germline V gene. This CDR3 spans 15 amino acids. The CDR3 region is CASSQVYSPAYGYTF. The CDR3 bases are TGCGCCAGCAGCCAAGTCTACAGTCCTGCCTATGGCTACACCTTC.

The chain employs TRBV6-2 or TRBV6-3 and TRBJ2-3, with TRBD2 matching over 8 bases. The junction had 7 bases not matched to a gene; V was cut back by 2 bases and J by 6 bases. CDR1 MNHEY and CDR2 SVGEGT come from the germline V gene. This CDR3 is 15 amino acids long. CDR3 DNA sequence: TGTGCCAGCAGTTACGGACGGACTAGCTGGGATACGCAGTATTTT. Amino acid sequence: CASSYGRTSWDTQYF.

This clonotype has a single count. The chain joins TRBV29-1 to TRBJ2-2; D not resolved. CDR1 SQVTM and CDR2 ANQGSEA come from the germline V gene. The germline V and J ends were trimmed by 5 bases and 0 bases, with 10 bases remaining between them. This CDR3 has 14 amino acids. The CDR3 coding sequence is TGCAGCGTTTTGGAACAAGCGAACACCGGGGAGCTGTTTTTT. Translating it yields CSVLEQANTGELFF.

This rearrangement joins TRBV7-9 to TRBJ2-7, with a tentative D call TRBD2 (7 bases). V lost 1 base and J lost 6, with 13 bases in between. Germline CDR1 reads SEHNR; CDR2 reads FQNEAQ (reference sequence). The CDR3 loop spans 14 amino acids. The CDR3 nucleotides read TGTGCCAGCAGCTTAGGTGCAGGGGAGGGCGAGCAGTACTTC. Protein: CASSLGAGEGEQYF.

The chain has TRBV18 and TRBJ2-7; 7 bases map to TRBD2. The CDR3 covers 11 residues. Germline V CDR1 and CDR2: KGHSH, LQKENI. The trim removed 5 bases at V and 6 bases at J, leaving 1 base unmatched. The CDR3, as DNA: TGTGCCAGCTCAGCTAGCGGCGAGCAGTACTTC. Residues: CASSASGEQYF.

This clonotype has ten or more counts. The V call is TRBV2, the J call TRBJ2-1; 9 positions agree with TRBD1. Trimming took 6 bases from V and 4 from J; bases not matched to a gene: 7. The CDR3 runs 15 residues. CDR1 and CDR2 from the germline V gene are SNHLY and FYNNEI. Here the CDR3 DNA reads TGTGCCAGCAGCCAGGGACAGGGAATTTACAATGAGCAGTTCTTC. Translation: CASSQGQGIYNEQFF.

J is TRBJ2-7 and V is TRBV2; no clear D. This CDR3 spans 14 amino acids. Germline values: CDR1 SNHLY, CDR2 FYNNEI. The V and J ends lost 6 bases and 3 bases respectively, with 15 bases between them. The CDR3 bases are TGTGCCAGCAGATCGGGCGGAGAGTTCTACGAGCAGTACTTC. Its protein is CASRSGGEFYEQYF.

Of note for this clonotype: The junction departs from the called germline gene at one end, perhaps through a read error. J is TRBJ2-3 and V is TRBV20-1; a possible D gene is TRBD2 (5 bases). Germline CDR1 and CDR2: DFQATT and SNEGSKA (reference sequence). CDR3 size: 17 residues. CDR3: CSTREANPIQYTDTQYF. The CDR3, as DNA: TGCAGTACTAGAGAGGCTAACCCGATCCAATACACAGATACGCAGTATTTT.

The chain carries TRBV4-3 and TRBJ2-3; the match to TRBD2 covers 8 bases. V was pared by 3 bases and J by 3 bases, with 5 bases of the junction left unmatched. Germline V CDR1 and CDR2: LGHNA, YSLEER. CDR3 length: 15 residues. The CDR3 reads CASSQRGVGTDTQYF. The DNA of the CDR3 is TGCGCCAGCAGCCAGCGGGGGGTGGGAACAGATACGCAGTATTTT.

The rearrangement links TRBV10-2 to TRBJ2-1, with D uncertain. Trimming pared 5 bases from V and 3 bases from J, leaving 5 bases between. The CDR3 totals 12 residues. CDR1 and CDR2 from the germline V gene are WSHSY and SAAADI. In DNA form, the CDR3 reads TGCGCCAGCAGTCACGACTACAATGAGCAGTTCTTC. Translation: CASSHDYNEQFF.

This clonotype was found many times. The J gene is TRBJ2-7, the V gene TRBV7-6; 7 bases are a match to TRBD1. Germline V gene lookup returns CDR1 SGHVS and CDR2 FNYEAQ. The CDR3 sequence is 15 residues long. The V segment lost 5 bases and the J segment 7 bases; nucleotides outside the gene matches: 14. The CDR3: CASSTQSPDREEQYF. The CDR3 coding sequence is TGTGCCAGCAGCACCCAGTCCCCCGACAGGGAAGAGCAGTACTTC. The full variable domain, with the rest looked up from reference TRBV7-6 and TRBJ2-7, is GAGVSQSPRYKVTKRGQDVALRCDPISGHVSLYWYRQALGQGPEFLTYFNYEAQQDKSGLPNDRFSAERPEGSISTLTIQRTEQRDSAMYRCASSTQSPDREEQYFGPGTRLTVT.